This T cell receptor (beta chain) was captured in a study of T cell changes during pregnancy in multiple sclerosis. CDR1 SGHTA and CDR2 FQGNSA come from the germline V gene. J gave up 4 bases and V 2 bases, and 9 bases lay outside the gene matches. This CDR3 is built from 16 residues. Assay used: immunoSEQ multiplex PCR; TCRdb lists only in-frame clones, some missing. The repertoire consists of 20,000 to 25,000 clones, with roughly 80% occurring once and the leading ten covering less than 20%. This sequence originates from a female donor in good health, enrolled as a control in a pregnancy study. The input for sequencing was CD8+ T cells from peripheral blood mononuclear cells, taken in the first trimester of pregnancy. This rearrangement joins TRBV7-2 to TRBJ2-3, with TRBD2 matching 7 bases. CDR3 in DNA: TGTGCCAGCAGCTTATTTGCGGGAGCAGCAGCAGATACGCAGTATTTT. Translation: CASSLFAGAAADTQYF.